The clone carrying this TCR beta chain came up many times. Its antigen is not identified. This sample is drawn from a study of naive and memory T cell subsets. Whole-study findings and limits: Activation and differentiation may alter RNA-based TCR counts. Each distinct alpha or beta sequence counts as one clonotype. Over 95% of naive TCR sequences appeared only once, unlike memory subsets.

V lost 5 bases, J lost 1 base, and 10 bases stayed unmatched. Germline CDR1 and CDR2: DFQATT and SNEGSKA (reference sequence). The CDR3 contains 15 residues. The beta constant-region primer was an equimolar mix of two oligonucleotides covering TRBC1 and TRBC2. In TCRdb, the UMI-ligation and nested PCR reads were re-called with MiXCR into one record per CDR3 protein. The profile shows under 40,000 distinct CDR3 sequences, more than 10% of them singletons. Cells stained for CD3, CD4, CD8, CD45RA and CD27 were sorted into four subsets. The source material was effector memory CD4+ T cells from blood. The subset: effector memory, CD45RA- CD27-. The chain links TRBV20-1 to TRBJ2-5; 7 bases map to TRBD2. The sequence came from a human donor in good health. CDR3 amino acids: CSAGDLGLPQETQYF. CDR3 DNA sequence: TGCAGTGCTGGGGACCTGGGACTACCCCAAGAGACCCAGTACTTC.